The TCR beta chain under discussion was sequenced for a study of T cells expressing NK-cell markers. Study context: Sorted CD3+CD56+NKG2C+, CD3+CD56+NKG2C- and CD3+CD56-NKG2C+ T cells provided the TCR beta repertoires.

From germline, CDR1 is MNHEY and CDR2 SMNVEV (reference sequence). There are 17 residues in the CDR3. TCRdb reprocessed the 5' RACE reads and keeps a single row for each CDR3 protein, giving no DNA. The listing contains hundreds of thousands of distinct CDR3 sequences. This receptor was taken from a man between 18 and 35 years old in good health. The genes are TRBV27 and TRBJ2-5; TCRdb's D gene call, TRBD2, goes unchecked for lack of DNA. Sequenced sample: blood T cells: a sorted CD56 or NKG2C T cell subset, CD4+ or CD8+ T cells, or bulk PBMC T cells (not recorded which). CDR3 sequence reads: CASSLSRLAGGHQTQYF.